This entry concerns a single T cell receptor beta chain. Germline CDR1 is MGHRA and CDR2 is YSYEKL. V dropped 5 bases and J dropped 4; count of bases not matched to a gene: 12. The CDR3 spans 16 residues. This record comes from a study of shared clonotypes between healthy human individuals. Overall study: Each donor's CD8 memory used one plate, CD8 naive two, each CD4 subset three.

CD45RO-negative cells were positively selected for CCR7, leaving out terminally differentiated effector memory CD45RA+ cells. Methods used by the authors: Because ImmunoSEQ provided only junction sequences with no quality scores, the filtering differed. This table comes from immunoSEQ multiplex PCR, and its TCRdb copy is limited to in-frame clones, with some not included. That table furnishes V, J and clone size, whereas the DNA furnished D and trimming. This sample has about 2.1 million clones, with 90% to 95% found just once. Sequencing was carried out using naive CD8+ T cells from PBMCs. This chain joins TRBV4-1 and TRBJ2-5; 8 bases line up with TRBD2. This clonotype originated in a young man in good health. Some clones in this sample may be carry-over from other donors' samples. CDR3 sequence reads: CASSGREGQDRETQYF. DNA for the CDR3: TGCGCCAGCAGCGGTCGGGAGGGCCAAGATCGAGAGACCCAGTACTTC.